This TCR beta chain was retrieved from a study of cytomegalovirus exposure and HLA in healthy donors. Findings of the study overall: Three chains linked to CMV were shown in vitro to be specific for CMV antigens. According to the study, 160 or so TCR beta chains were cytomegalovirus-associated. Among TCR sequences, most were rare, though some public TCRs appeared in many donors.

CDR1 and CDR2 from the germline V gene are SNHLY and FYNNEI. Trimming removed 5 bases from V and 7 bases from J; junction bases left unmatched: 9. The CDR3 is 14 amino acids. A word on this clone: Its antigen is still unknown.

The method was immunoSEQ multiplex PCR; TCRdb's version includes in-frame clones alone and lacks a portion of them. The sample consists of under 200,000 clones, roughly nine tenths of them appearing once. The chain joins TRBV2 to TRBJ1-2, with TRBD1 matching over 8 bases. The TCR comes from a man younger than 30 in good health and CMV-seropositive. Sequencing was done on a sample of PBMCs. This chain's CDR3 is CASSQGQGAGGYTF. CDR3 coding DNA: TGTGCCAGCAGTCAAGGCCAGGGGGCGGGTGGCTACACCTTC.